Listed here are 24 T cell receptor beta chains from one sample, sequenced in a study of a mutant IDH1 vaccine in newly diagnosed glioma. For these TCRs, the target antigens are not known. Time point denoted: week 47, end of study. Vaccine doses each comprised 300 ug of mutant IDH1 20-mer peptide, with topical imiquimod. The protocol was immunoSEQ multiplex PCR, while the TCRdb copy is restricted to in-frame clones and leaves out a portion. The sample holds roughly 46,000 clones, 65% to 85% seen once. The specimen comprised PBMCs, sampled from a glioma patient whose treatment included an IDH1 peptide vaccine. Source of these receptors: a woman aged 25 to 39 with glioma. Some clones in this sample may be carry-over from other donors' samples.

The rearrangement uses TRBV5-4 and TRBJ1-2, with D tentatively TRBD1 (5 bases). The CDR3 runs 13 residues. Deletions cut 4 bases from V and 4 bases from J, with 11 bases between. CDR1 is SGHNT and CDR2 is YYREEE in the germline V gene (reference sequence). The CDR3, as DNA: TGTGCCAGCAGCCCGAGGGGCGGCTATGGCTACACCTTC. It is translated as CASSPRGGYGYTF.

The chain combines TRBV29-1 with TRBJ2-7; D not resolved. This CDR3 is built from 12 residues. CDR1 and CDR2 (germline): SQVTM, ANQGSEA. V lost 5 bases and J lost 5, with 13 bases in between. The CDR3: CSVSLRANEQYF. CDR3 sequence (DNA): TGCAGCGTTTCGCTCCGGGCCAACGAGCAGTACTTC.

V is TRBV5-4 and J is TRBJ1-2; D is perhaps TRBD1 (5 bases). CDR1 is SGHNT and CDR2 is YYREEE in the germline V gene (reference sequence). V lost 4 bases and J lost 4, with 14 bases in between. This CDR3 has 14 residues. CDR3 nucleotides: TGTGCCAGCAGCCCCGGGGGTCCTTCCTATGGCTACACCTTC. Translation: CASSPGGPSYGYTF.

The chain employs TRBV5-1 and TRBJ2-6, with D perhaps matching TRBD2 (5 bases). CDR1 is SGHRS and CDR2 is YFSETQ in the germline V gene. The CDR3 is made up of 15 amino acids. V lost 2 bases and J 0 bases, leaving 6 bases between the germline ends. The CDR3 is CASSLGSSGANVLTF. The CDR3 DNA reads TGCGCCAGCAGCTTAGGGAGCTCTGGGGCCAACGTCCTGACTTTC.

J is TRBJ1-2 and V is TRBV6-1; the D is unclear. CDR3 length: 12 residues. V lost 5 bases and J 8 bases, leaving 12 bases between the germline ends. Germline CDR1 and CDR2: MNHNS and SASEGT. CDR3 residues: CASSKAVSGYTF. The CDR3 DNA reads as TGTGCCAGCAGTAAGGCAGTGAGCGGCTACACCTTC.

This clone was detected only once. CDR3 DNA sequence: TGTGCCAGCAGCATCCCCTGGGACGGAGGGAACGGGGATGGCTACACCTTC. Its protein is CASSIPWDGGNGDGYTF. The chain employs TRBV9 and TRBJ1-2; TRBD1 might be the D (5 bases). The CDR3 contains 17 residues. Trimming shortened V by 4 bases and J by 6 bases, and 25 bases separated the two germline ends. The V gene's germline CDR1 is SGDLS and CDR2 YYNGEE.

V and J are TRBV7-9 and TRBJ1-1; possibly TRBD1 for D (6 bases). Germline V gives CDR1 SEHNR, CDR2 FQNEAQ (reference sequence). V was clipped by 5 bases and J by 5 bases, with 15 bases between them. The CDR3 is 14 residues long. The CDR3 sequence: CASSTQGLRTEAFF. DNA for the CDR3: TGTGCCAGCAGCACTCAGGGGTTGCGGACTGAAGCTTTCTTT.

Concerning this clone itself: This same CDR3 is encoded by further DNA sequences in the sample. This chain connects TRBV19 to TRBJ1-1; tentatively, D is TRBD1 (5 bases). This CDR3 spans 14 amino acids. Per germline, CDR1 LNHDA and CDR2 SQIVND (reference sequence). Trimming stripped 5 bases from V and 2 bases from J, with 12 bases between. The CDR3 reads CASSPQGGNTEAFF. CDR3 coding DNA: TGTGCCAGTAGTCCCCAGGGCGGAAACACTGAAGCTTTCTTT.

About this clone itself: Mismatch with germline at one junction end may stem from a read error. The chain recombines TRBV7-7 with TRBJ2-7; 9 bases are a match to TRBD2. Germline V gene lookup returns CDR1 SSHAT and CDR2 FNYEAQ (reference sequence). The CDR3 spans 13 residues. CDR3 bases: TGTGCTAGCAGCCTAGCGGGGTCCTACGAGCAGTACTTC. Translation gives CASSLAGSYEQYF.

DNA of the CDR3: TGCAGCGTGACCACAGGGGAGGGGGAAAAACTGTTTTTT. Protein product: CSVTTGEGEKLFF. The chain joins TRBV29-1 to TRBJ1-4; TRBD1 matches at 7 bases. The CDR3 sequence is 13 residues long. CDR1 is SQVTM, CDR2 ANQGSEA, per germline. V was clipped by 6 bases and J by 8 bases; unmatched bases: 9.

This chain connects TRBV6-5 to TRBJ2-1; no clear D. The CDR3 has 13 residues. V was shortened by 2 bases and J by 6 bases, with 8 bases between the two germline ends. CDR1 is MNHEY and CDR2 is SVGAGI in the germline V gene. CDR3 sequence (DNA): TGTGCCAGCAGTTACGCCGACGGCAATGAGCAGTTCTTC. Translation: CASSYADGNEQFF.

The chain couples TRBV6-6 to TRBJ1-1; D uncertain. The ends were cut back, 6 bases at V and 1 base at J, with 15 bases in the middle. This CDR3 region has 15 residues. Germline CDR1 reads MNHNY; CDR2 reads SVGAGI (reference sequence). This CDR3 reads CASSPPGVGNTEAFF. The DNA of the CDR3 is TGTGCCAGCAGCCCCCCCGGGGTGGGGAACACTGAAGCTTTCTTT.

The chain joins TRBV19 to TRBJ2-1; TRBD2 aligns across 14 bases. Germline V gene lookup returns CDR1 LNHDA and CDR2 SQIVND (reference sequence). The CDR3 has 18 amino acids. V gave up 3 bases and J gave up 8 bases; unmatched junction bases: 12. The CDR3 coding sequence is TGTGCCAGTAGTATCGCAAGTGGGACTAGCGGGAGCTGGGATGAGCAGTTCTTC. Amino acids: CASSIASGTSGSWDEQFF.

The chain employs TRBV19 and TRBJ2-3; TRBD1 is a possible D gene (6 bases). The CDR3 has 12 residues. The V and J ends lost 5 bases and 5 bases respectively, with 8 bases between them. The germline V gene encodes CDR1 LNHDA and CDR2 SQIVND (reference sequence). In DNA form, the CDR3 reads TGTGCCAGTAGTGTCAGGGGAGATACGCAGTATTTT. Translating gives CASSVRGDTQYF.

The sample holds one count of this clone. The V and J genes are TRBV7-9 and TRBJ2-4; 7 nucleotides agree with TRBD2. V was pared by 5 bases and J by 12 bases, with 10 bases of the junction left unmatched. CDR1 and CDR2 from the germline V gene are SEHNR and FQNEAQ (reference sequence). This CDR3 contains 13 residues. CDR3 loop: CASSQIWDYPQYF. CDR3 DNA: TGTGCCAGCAGCCAAATCTGGGACTATCCTCAGTACTTC. Filled out from reference TRBV7-9 and TRBJ2-4, the complete variable domain reads DTGVSQNPRHKITKRGQNVTFRCDPISEHNRLYWYRQTLGQGPEFLTYFQNEAQLEKSRLLSDRFSAERPKGSFSTLEIQRTEQGDSAMYLCASSQIWDYPQYFGAGTRLSVL.

The genes are TRBV4-1 and TRBJ1-5, with D perhaps TRBD1 (5 bases). V shed 1 base and J shed 7 bases, with 11 bases lying between them. The germline gives CDR1 MGHRA, CDR2 YSYEKL. The CDR3 sequence is 14 residues long. This CDR3 is CASSQVGAVQPQHF. The CDR3 region has the DNA TGCGCCAGCAGCCAAGTAGGGGCCGTCCAGCCCCAGCATTTT.

DNA for the CDR3: TGCGCCAGCAGTGAAGGGCCGATCTCTGGGGCCAACGTCCTGACTTTC. Its protein product is CASSEGPISGANVLTF. The chain uses TRBV10-1 and TRBJ2-6; D not certain. With 3 bases removed from V and 0 bases from J, the gap between germline ends came to 9 bases. The CDR3 extends over 16 amino acids. Germline CDR1 reads WNHNN; CDR2 reads SYGVQD (reference sequence).

The gene calls are TRBV6-4 and TRBJ2-7; D is tentatively TRBD1 or TRBD2 (6 bases each). V dropped 2 bases and J dropped 5 bases, with 13 bases sitting between them. The CDR3 runs to 14 residues. Germline CDR1 and CDR2: MRHNA and SNTAGT. For the CDR3, the DNA is TGTGCCAGCAGTGACAGGGGGGTCCCTAACGAGCAGTACTTC. This sequence encodes CASSDRGVPNEQYF.

CDR3 amino acids: CASSLVKGPNIQYF. The CDR3 nucleotides read TGTGCCAGCAGCTTGGTTAAGGGGCCGAACATTCAGTACTTC. The chain is built from TRBV5-6 and TRBJ2-4, with TRBD1 as a possible D gene (5 bases). CDR3 length: 14 amino acids. The germline gives CDR1 SGHDT, CDR2 YYEEEE. The V gene lost 0 bases and the J gene lost 7 bases, with 11 bases spanning the gap.

The chain is built from TRBV7-6 and TRBJ2-7; no clear D. V lost 2 bases, J lost 2 bases, and 7 bases lay in between. Germline CDR1 and CDR2: SGHVS and FNYEAQ. The CDR3 length is 13 residues. The CDR3 here is CASSLSMAYEQYF. As DNA, the CDR3 is TGTGCCAGCAGCTTAAGTATGGCCTACGAGCAGTACTTC.

This rearrangement joins TRBV5-4 to TRBJ2-3, with 7 bases that match TRBD2. There are 15 residues in the CDR3. Germline V gene sequence: CDR1 SGHNT, CDR2 YYREEE (reference sequence). Trimming cost V 4 bases and J 4 bases; bases outside gene matches: 9. The DNA of the CDR3 is TGTGCCAGCAGCCTTGGCGGGAGTCGGGCAGATACGCAGTATTTT. Translating gives CASSLGGSRADTQYF.

The chain uses TRBV5-4 and TRBJ2-3; 9 bases map to TRBD2. From germline, CDR1 is SGHNT and CDR2 YYREEE (reference sequence). There are 15 residues in the CDR3. V was clipped by 5 bases and J by 6 bases; unmatched bases: 10. CDR3 DNA: TGTGCCAGCAGGATCTTAGCGGGAGATAGGGATACGCAGTATTTT. This translates into CASRILAGDRDTQYF.

The chain is built from TRBV29-1 and TRBJ2-7; 12 nucleotides agree with TRBD1. Looked up from germline, CDR1 is SQVTM and CDR2 is ANQGSEA. After removal of 7 bases from V and 5 bases from J, the junction contained 6 bases not matched to a gene. This CDR3 has 13 residues. The CDR3 nucleotides are TGCAGCGCCGCCGGGACAGGGGGCGACGAGCAGTACTTC. Protein sequence: CSAAGTGGDEQYF.

The CDR3 loop reads CASSLLFGQGSNEQYF. DNA for the CDR3: TGTGCCAGCAGCCTCTTGTTCGGACAGGGCTCAAACGAGCAGTACTTC. The chain carries TRBV5-6 and TRBJ2-7; TRBD1 aligns across 8 bases. From germline, CDR1 is SGHDT and CDR2 YYEEEE. V shed 4 bases, J shed 5 bases, and the junction held 14 bases outside the gene matches. The CDR3 length is 16 residues.